The 7 T cell receptor beta chains below were found in one sample sequenced in a study of cytomegalovirus exposure and HLA in healthy donors. In the PCR, 60 Vbeta and 13 Jbeta primers were used. Data came from immunoSEQ multiplex PCR; TCRdb stores just in-frame clones and leaves some out. The table includes about 130,000 clones, roughly four fifths detected once. The sequenced sample was PBMCs. These receptors were collected from a female donor in good health and CMV-seropositive.

This clone was seen once. Its ends do not fully match the called genes, so a read error is possible. This chain links TRBV25-1 with TRBJ2-7; perhaps TRBD2 as D (6 bases). CDR3 length: 11 residues. Looked up from germline, CDR1 is MGHDK and CDR2 is SYGVNS. The CDR3 coding sequence is TGTGCCAGCGGTGACGCGGGGGAGCAGTACTTC. Protein: CASGDAGEQYF.

The chain recombines TRBV18 with TRBJ1-5, with D uncertain. The CDR3 has 15 amino acids. Trimming pared 5 bases from V and 4 bases from J, leaving 15 bases between. Germline CDR1 is KGHSH and CDR2 is LQKENI. CDR3 amino acids: CASSISRRDNQPQHF. The CDR3 coding sequence is TGTGCCAGCTCAATATCTCGACGGGATAATCAGCCCCAGCATTTT.

V gene TRBV19 combines with J gene TRBJ2-5; a possible D gene is TRBD2 (5 bases). The CDR3 is made up of 14 amino acids. The germline V and J ends were trimmed by 3 bases and 5 bases, with 13 bases remaining between them. Germline CDR1 LNHDA, CDR2 SQIVND (reference sequence). CDR3 nucleotides: TGTGCCAGTAGTATGGTCGGGGTTTGGGAGACCCAGTACTTC. Protein product: CASSMVGVWETQYF.

This sequence joins TRBV7-9 and TRBJ2-1; TRBD2 might be the D (5 bases). CDR3 length: 13 residues. Trimming stripped 8 bases from V and 8 bases from J, with 16 bases between. Germline loops: CDR1 SEHNR, CDR2 FQNEAQ (reference sequence). Here the CDR3 DNA reads TGTGCCAGCGTGGGGAGACATTTCTATGAGCAGTTCTTC. Its protein product is CASVGRHFYEQFF. Variable domain in full (rest from reference TRBV7-9 and TRBJ2-1): DTGVSQNPRHKITKRGQNVTFRCDPISEHNRLYWYRQTLGQGPEFLTYFQNEAQLEKSRLLSDRFSAERPKGSFSTLEIQRTEQGDSAMYLCASVGRHFYEQFFGPGTRLTVL.

V and J are TRBV6-5 and TRBJ1-2; 8 bases map to TRBD1. CDR3 size: 15 residues. Germline V CDR1 and CDR2: MNHEY, SVGAGI. V shed 6 bases, J shed 8 bases, and the junction held 14 bases outside the gene matches. In DNA form, the CDR3 reads TGTGCCAGCAGGGCCACCGGACAGGGCCAAGGAGGCTACACCTTC. This codes for CASRATGQGQGGYTF.

This sequence joins TRBV28 and TRBJ1-4, with D possibly matching TRBD1 (6 bases). V was pared by 6 bases and J by 7 bases, with 15 bases between. Germline V lookup: CDR1 MDHEN, CDR2 SYDVKM. The CDR3 extends over 14 amino acids. This CDR3 is CASSTTGRGEKLFF. Here the CDR3 DNA reads TGTGCCAGCAGCACTACAGGGAGGGGTGAAAAACTGTTTTTT.

This clone was seen a few times. The same CDR3 is also encoded by other DNA sequences in this sample. The rearrangement uses TRBV2 and TRBJ1-2; maybe TRBD1 (5 bases). In germline, CDR1 is SNHLY, CDR2 FYNNEI. The germline V and J ends were trimmed by 1 base and 7 bases, with 10 bases remaining between them. This CDR3 has 13 amino acids. CDR3 nucleotide sequence: TGTGCCAGCAGTGAAGGGGTGGGGGGTGGCTACACCTTC. This translates into CASSEGVGGGYTF.